This T cell receptor (beta chain) was identified during a study of shared clonotypes between healthy human individuals. CDR1 and CDR2 from the germline V gene are SEHNR and FQNEAQ (reference sequence). V was cut by 2 bases and J by 2 bases, with 19 bases left in between. The CDR3 extends over 18 amino acids. TCRdb's table, derived via immunoSEQ multiplex PCR, lists solely in-frame clones and lacks some. The table records over 2 million clones, under 95% of them present only once. The sequencing input was naive CD4+ T cells from PBMCs. Specified subset: CD45RA+ positively selected. The chain recombines TRBV7-9 with TRBJ2-1; TRBD1 is a possible D gene (5 bases). The origin of this receptor is a man aged 18 to 35 in good health. Some clones in this sample may be carry-over from other donors' samples. The CDR3 DNA reads as TGTGCCAGCAGCTTATGGGGTGGGGCGGACCCTACCTACAATGAGCAGTTCTTC. Amino acid sequence: CASSLWGGADPTYNEQFF. Full variable domain (remainder filled in from reference TRBV7-9 and TRBJ2-1): DTGVSQNPRHKITKRGQNVTFRCDPISEHNRLYWYRQTLGQGPEFLTYFQNEAQLEKSRLLSDRFSAERPKGSFSTLEIQRTEQGDSAMYLCASSLWGGADPTYNEQFFGPGTRLTVL.